This T cell receptor beta chain was sequenced in a study of STAT5B mutations in CD4+ large granular lymphocyte leukemia. Across the whole study: Among healthy controls, a particular HLA allele went with more CDR3 'QG' motifs.

Assay: immunoSEQ multiplex PCR; the TCRdb copy retains only in-frame clones and omits some. The sample yields about 30,000 clones, under 85% seen once. This clone has more than one count but fewer than ten. CDR1 is MNHEY and CDR2 is SVGAGI in the germline V gene. Trimming took 2 bases from V and 9 from J, leaving 17 bases between them. CDR3 length equals 16 residues. The specimen sequenced was CD4+ T cells from blood buffy coats. The chain links TRBV6-5 to TRBJ1-6; weak D call: TRBD1 (5 bases). This clonotype originated in a human donor in good health. The CDR3 protein is CASSYGTTSSGSPLHF. CDR3 sequence (DNA): TGTGCCAGCAGTTACGGGACCACCTCCTCGGGTTCACCCCTCCACTTT.